The 10 T cell receptor beta chains given below trace back to one sample, sequenced in a study of T cell responses to AZD1222 COVID-19 vaccine. Profiling relied on immunoSEQ multiplex PCR, and the TCRdb table lists in-frame clones only, not all of them. The top ten hold approximately 0.49% of the sample, which has roughly 170,000 clones, roughly 88% seen once. The specimen was peripheral blood, collected on day 0 of AZD1222 vaccination. These receptors were obtained from an adult in good health.

This chain connects TRBV9 to TRBJ2-3, with D perhaps matching TRBD1 or TRBD2 (5 bases each). The V end was cut by 0 bases, the J end by 0 bases, with 8 bases between. Germline assignment: CDR1 SGDLS and CDR2 YYNGEE. CDR3 length: 15 residues. The CDR3 sequence is CASSVGWGSTDTQYF. Written as DNA, the CDR3 is TGTGCCAGCAGCGTAGGCTGGGGGAGCACAGATACGCAGTATTTT.

In this sample, this clone turned up once. The chain combines TRBV28 with TRBJ2-7; D is unresolved. V lost 6 bases, J lost 4 bases, and 16 bases lay in between. The CDR3 totals 14 residues. Germline V gene sequence: CDR1 MDHEN, CDR2 SYDVKM. CDR3 protein: CASSRELNVYEQYF. CDR3 nucleotides: TGTGCCAGCAGCAGAGAGTTGAACGTTTACGAGCAGTACTTC.

The rearrangement links TRBV25-1 to TRBJ1-5, with TRBD1 matching over 7 bases. The length of the CDR3 is 15 residues. In germline, CDR1 is MGHDK, CDR2 SYGVNS. V trimming: 1 base; J trimming: 6 bases; junction bases outside the gene matches: 6. The CDR3 coding sequence is TGTGCCAGCAGTGAATCCAACAGGGGAAGTCAGCCCCAGCATTTT. As protein: CASSESNRGSQPQHF.

This clone was seen only once. The chain has TRBV5-5 and TRBJ1-1; D is unresolved. Trimming took off 1 base at V and 2 bases at J, with 6 bases between the two ends. CDR1 and CDR2 (germline): SGHKS, YYEKEE (reference sequence). The CDR3 length is 13 residues. The CDR3 region is CASSLSPNTEAFF. CDR3 nucleotide sequence: TGTGCCAGCAGCTTGTCTCCAAACACTGAAGCTTTCTTT. Complete variable domain (other parts from reference TRBV5-5 and TRBJ1-1): DAGVTQSPTHLIKTRGQQVTLRCSPISGHKSVSWYQQVLGQGPQFIFQYYEKEERGRGNFPDRFSARQFPNYSSELNVNALLLGDSALYLCASSLSPNTEAFFGQGTRLTVV.

CDR3 amino acids: CATSRGRGNNQPQHF. The CDR3 coding sequence is TGTGCCACCAGCAGGGGTAGGGGGAACAATCAGCCCCAGCATTTT. The rearrangement joins TRBV15 to TRBJ1-5; possible D gene TRBD1, 6 bases. V was shortened by 3 bases and J by 3 bases, with 12 bases between the two germline ends. CDR1 is LNHNV and CDR2 is YYDKDF in the germline V gene (reference sequence). The CDR3 is made up of 15 amino acids.

The gene calls are TRBV10-3 and TRBJ1-5; 7 bases match TRBD1. This CDR3 has 14 residues. Germline V gene lookup returns CDR1 ENHRY and CDR2 SYGVKD. Trimming removed 2 bases from V and 4 bases from J; junction bases left unmatched: 2. This chain's CDR3 is CAISETGANQPQHF. As DNA, the CDR3 is TGTGCCATCAGTGAGACAGGGGCGAATCAGCCCCAGCATTTT.

V usage is TRBV11-3 and J usage is TRBJ2-3, with 10 bases matching TRBD2. V dropped 2 bases and J dropped 4; count of bases not matched to a gene: 15. Germline values: CDR1 SGHNT, CDR2 YENEEA. CDR3 length equals 19 residues. The CDR3 sequence: CASSLKAASGRIAADTQYF. The CDR3 region has the DNA TGTGCCAGCAGCTTAAAGGCGGCTAGCGGGAGAATTGCCGCAGATACGCAGTATTTT. Full variable domain (rest looked up from reference TRBV11-3 and TRBJ2-3): EAGVVQSPRYKIIEKKQPVAFWCNPISGHNTLYWYLQNLGQGPELLIRYENEEAVDDSQLPKDRFSAERLKGVDSTLKIQPAELGDSAVYLCASSLKAASGRIAADTQYFGPGTRLTVL.

The gene calls are TRBV6-5 and TRBJ1-6; D gene unclear. The V gene's germline CDR1 is MNHEY and CDR2 SVGAGI. The CDR3 sequence is 10 residues long. With 6 bases removed from V and 17 bases from J, the gap between germline ends came to 11 bases. This CDR3 is CASSSYIFHF. CDR3 coding DNA: TGTGCCAGCAGCTCGTATATATTCCACTTT.

This chain uses TRBV4-1 with TRBJ2-6, with D possibly matching TRBD1 (5 bases). Trimming shortened V by 0 bases and J by 4 bases, and 25 bases separated the two germline ends. The CDR3 totals 21 residues. Per the germline V gene, CDR1 is MGHRA and CDR2 is YSYEKL. This CDR3 is CASSQDPGQGRLPPGANVLTF. In nucleotides, the CDR3 is TGCGCCAGCAGCCAAGATCCCGGGCAGGGAAGGTTGCCGCCCGGGGCCAACGTCCTGACTTTC.

This sequence joins TRBV5-4 and TRBJ1-1, with D unclear. With 2 bases removed from V and 0 bases from J, the gap between germline ends came to 11 bases. Germline lookup yields CDR1 SGHNT and CDR2 YYREEE (reference sequence). This CDR3 is built from 15 residues. The CDR3 bases are TGTGCCAGCAGCTTAAGTGGAGGGCTGAACACTGAAGCTTTCTTT. Amino acids: CASSLSGGLNTEAFF.